These T cell receptor beta chains were read from a single sample in a study of T cell repertoires in cytomegalovirus infection. Their target antigens are unknown. TCRdb ran MiXCR on the reads and lists one entry per CDR3 protein. The top ten clones hold roughly 15% of a sample with approximately 500,000 distinct CDR3 sequences, about 33% of them seen once. This material consisted of cultured PBMCs, taken from culture after CMV antigen stimulation. The receptor source for this set is a human donor in good health (CMV status not recorded). Some clones in this sample may be carry-over from other donors' samples. Each CDR3 is given with its conserved first and last residue. The order of the fields is V gene, D gene, clone size, J gene, CDR3 DNA, CDR3 protein. A D gene is named only where the DNA matches it firmly. Not all rows give a size; the values are once, few, many and, for expanded clones, a class.

>TRBV28|TRBD1|many|TRBJ1-4
TGTGCCAGCAGCAGGACAGGGTGGTTGGAAAAACTGTTTTTT
CASSRTGWLEKLFF
>TRBV28|-|-|TRBJ1-1
TGTGCCAGCAGAATCGGGCCAGTTAACACTGAAGCTTTCTTT
CASRIGPVNTEAFF
>TRBV20-1|TRBD1|few|TRBJ2-7
TGCAGTGCCAGAGAAGGACAGGGGACAAACTACGAGCAGTACTTC
CSAREGQGTNYEQYF
>TRBV20-1|-|-|TRBJ1-5
TGCAGTGCTAGAGCAAGCGGACTCAATCAGCCCCAGCATTTT
CSARASGLNQPQHF
>TRBV2|-|-|TRBJ2-4
TGTGCCAGCAGTGATTTGCGACACTCAATCAACATTCAGTACTTC
CASSDLRHSINIQYF
>TRBV29-1|-|-|TRBJ2-3
TGCAGCGTTGCAATTACAGGGATGGTCGCAGATACGCAGTATTTT
CSVAITGMVADTQYF
>TRBV9|TRBD2|few|TRBJ2-3
TGTGCCAGCAGCGCCTACGCCGGACTAGCGGGAACAGATACGCAGTATTTT
CASSAYAGLAGTDTQYF
>TRBV7-9|-|few|TRBJ2-5
TGTGCCAGCAGCCCGCAGGACACCCTCGGGGAGACCCAGTACTTC
CASSPQDTLGETQYF
>TRBV20-1|-|few|TRBJ2-3
TGCAGTGCCTGGGGAAGAGGGGGTAGCACAGATACGCAGTATTTT
CSAWGRGGSTDTQYF
>TRBV7-6|TRBD1|-|TRBJ2-5
TGTGCCAGCAGCTTAGGATCTACCAGGGGGGAGACCCAGTACTTC
CASSLGSTRGETQYF
>TRBV23-1|TRBD2|-|TRBJ2-1
TGCGCCAGCACTCTAGCCTCGGGGGGGGATGAGCAGTTCTTC
CASTLASGGDEQFF
>TRBV7-2|TRBD2|many|TRBJ2-1
TGTGCCAGCAGCTTAGGGGGGGCTAGCGGGAGGCGCATCTCCAATGAGCAGTTCTTC
CASSLGGASGRRISNEQFF
>TRBV6-2/TRBV6-3|-|-|TRBJ2-1
TGTGCCAGCAGGATATCTGGACGGAATGAGCAGTTCTTC
CASRISGRNEQFF
>TRBV28|-|-|TRBJ2-3
TGTGCCAGCACCGCGGGACAGTTCACAGTTACGCAGTATTTT
CASTAGQFTVTQYF
>TRBV27|TRBD2|few|TRBJ2-3
TGTGCCAGCAGTTTGGGGCTAGCGGGAGGGCCCGGCACAGATACGCAGTATTTT
CASSLGLAGGPGTDTQYF
>TRBV20-1|-|-|TRBJ2-3
TGCAGTGCTCATAGGGGGGTAGCCGGAGGAGGAGATACGCAGTATTTT
CSAHRGVAGGGDTQYF
>TRBV12-3/TRBV12-4|-|many|TRBJ1-1
TGTGCCAGCAGCCTGGGACAGAACACTGAAGCTTTCTTT
CASSLGQNTEAFF
>TRBV7-6|TRBD1|many|TRBJ1-6
TGTGCCAGCAGACGCGACAGGGGAAAGGAATCACCCCTCCACTTT
CASRRDRGKESPLHF
>TRBV27|-|-|TRBJ1-6
TGTGCCAGCAGTTTTGAGGGAGGAAGGAATTCACCCCTCCACTTT
CASSFEGGRNSPLHF
>TRBV27|TRBD1|-|TRBJ2-5
TGTGCCAGCAGGCACCGGGACAGGGGGTTTGAGACCCAGTACTTC
CASRHRDRGFETQYF
>TRBV11-2|-|-|TRBJ2-1
TGTGCCAGCAGCCGAATAAGGGATGAGCAGTTCTTC
CASSRIRDEQFF
>TRBV5-1|TRBD2|-|TRBJ2-1
TGCGCCAGCAGCTTGTTCCAGCGGGAGGTAACCTACAATGAGCAGTTCTTC
CASSLFQREVTYNEQFF
>TRBV20-1|TRBD2|few|TRBJ2-2
TGCAGTGCTAGAGCAGGGACTAGCGGGACAACTAACACCGGGGAGCTGTTTTTT
CSARAGTSGTTNTGELFF
>TRBV2|-|-|TRBJ2-1
TGTGCCAGCAGTATACGGGGCCTCTCCTACAATGAGCAGTTCTTC
CASSIRGLSYNEQFF
>TRBV27|-|-|TRBJ1-2
TGTGCCAGCAGAGGAATGGGAGGCTACACCTTC
CASRGMGGYTF
>TRBV15|-|once|TRBJ1-4
TGTGCCACCAGCATTAGTTCGGGCAGCATATTCTACGCAACTAATGAAAAACTGTTTTTT
CATSISSGSIFYATNEKLFF
>TRBV9|TRBD1|-|TRBJ1-2
TGTGCCAGCAGCGTAGGAGGACAGGGGGCTTATGGCTACACCTTC
CASSVGGQGAYGYTF
>TRBV2|-|-|TRBJ1-4
TGTGCCAGCAGTGAGTTAAGTGAGAGTGAAAAACTGTTTTTT
CASSELSESEKLFF
>TRBV18|-|-|TRBJ1-3
TGTGCCAGCTCCCCCGCGGCCACTGGAAACACCATATATTTT
CASSPAATGNTIYF
>TRBV4-3|-|few|TRBJ1-2
TGCGCCAGCAGCCTGACCCCAATGAACTATGGCTACACCTTC
CASSLTPMNYGYTF